This TCR beta chain was sequenced during a study of T cells in Graves' hyperthyroidism and ophthalmopathy. Study-wide findings and caveats: Most expanded thyroid clonotypes above 0.001 recurred in blood.

CDR1 is GTSNPN, CDR2 SVGIG, per germline (reference sequence). V lost 2 bases, J lost 5 bases, and 10 bases lay in between. This CDR3 is 13 amino acids long. Note on this clonotype: As yet, its antigen is unknown.

Diagnosis relied on clinical symptoms, serum thyroxine and TRAb, thyroid ultrasound and orbital computed tomography. PBMCs stemmed from less than 13 ml fresh peripheral blood. Regions amplified from RNA transcripts were the TCR beta CDR3 regions. Primed by the HTBI set, a first-round RT-PCR was run on the TCR CDR3. TCRdb passed the multiplex PCR reads through MiXCR, listing each CDR3 protein once. Here the sample spans 500,000 or so distinct CDR3 sequences, under 20% being singletons. This sequence originates from a woman younger than 30 with Graves' ophthalmopathy. Sample: blood. The V gene is TRBV30, the J gene TRBJ2-1; D is undetermined. Here the CDR3 DNA reads TGTGCCTGGAGTCGTGGGCGGAACAATGAGCAGTTCTTC. Amino acid sequence: CAWSRGRNNEQFF.